The 10 T cell receptor beta chains below come from one sample, sequenced in a study of CD8 T cells in ankylosing spondylitis. Each CDR3 protein gets one entry after TCRdb re-called the 5' RACE reads with MiXCR. The data contain 190,000 or so distinct CDR3 sequences, more than 10% of them singletons. Sequenced input: blood, either unsorted or a sorted T cell fraction (not recorded which). The receptor source for this set is a male donor with ankylosing spondylitis or in good health (not recorded which).

This clonotype was found a few times. The chain uses TRBV27 and TRBJ2-5; the match to TRBD2 covers 9 bases. Trimming at V came to 4 bases and at J to 2 bases, leaving 11 bases not matched to a gene. Germline CDR1 is MNHEY and CDR2 is SMNVEV (reference sequence). The CDR3 has 17 amino acids. The CDR3 DNA reads TGTGCCAGCAGTTCCTATAGCGGGGGCCCCAAGCAAGAGACCCAGTACTTC. Translated: CASSSYSGGPKQETQYF.

V and J are TRBV5-6 and TRBJ2-3; D might be TRBD2 (6 bases). Trimming left V 5 bases short and J 5 bases short, with 24 bases between. This CDR3 region has 17 residues. Germline assignment: CDR1 SGHDT and CDR2 YYEEEE. CDR3 region: CASRGPGLLSRVDTQYF. The CDR3 DNA reads TGTGCCAGCAGGGGACCGGGACTCCTTTCGAGAGTAGATACGCAGTATTTT.

This clonotype came up many times. J is TRBJ1-2 and V is TRBV25-1; 11 positions agree with TRBD1. CDR3 length: 15 amino acids. Unmatched junction bases numbered 8, after V lost 3 bases and J lost 8 bases. Germline V lookup: CDR1 MGHDK, CDR2 SYGVNS. This chain's CDR3 is CASSDPGQGARGYTF. The CDR3 DNA sequence: TGTGCCAGCAGTGACCCAGGACAGGGGGCGAGAGGCTACACCTTC.

The J gene is TRBJ2-6, the V gene TRBV12-3 or TRBV12-4; D gene ambiguous. The CDR3 has 17 amino acids. V lost 3 bases and J lost 0, with 12 bases in between. The CDR3 bases are TGTGCCAGCAGTTTGGCAGGACGGTCCTCTGGGGCCAACGTCCTGACTTTC. Protein product: CASSLAGRSSGANVLTF.

This clonotype showed up many times. This chain links TRBV11-3 with TRBJ1-1; D is perhaps TRBD1 (5 bases). The germline CDR1 and CDR2 sequences are SGHNT and YENEEA. Trimming removed 1 base at V and 11 bases at J, with 14 bases between. This CDR3 region has 13 residues. CDR3 region: CASSLGLSGTAFF. The CDR3 DNA follows: TGTGCCAGCAGCTTAGGATTAAGTGGGACGGCTTTCTTT.

This clonotype was found a few times. The rearrangement links TRBV27 to TRBJ1-2, with 7 nucleotides matching TRBD1. The CDR3 has 13 amino acids. Per germline, CDR1 MNHEY and CDR2 SMNVEV (reference sequence). V gave up 6 bases and J gave up 4 bases; unmatched junction bases: 5. DNA of the CDR3: TGTGCCAGCAGGCAGGGACAGACCTATGGCTACACCTTC. Its translation is CASRQGQTYGYTF.

This clonotype came up a few times. V and J are TRBV19 and TRBJ2-1; no firm D call. Germline assignment: CDR1 LNHDA and CDR2 SQIVND (reference sequence). V lost 4 bases and J 11 bases, leaving 15 bases between the germline ends. The CDR3 is made up of 13 amino acids. In DNA, the CDR3 is TGTGCCAGTAGTACGAGGCTGAGTTGGAAGCAGTTCTTC. Its protein is CASSTRLSWKQFF. The full variable domain, its missing parts supplied by reference TRBV19 and TRBJ2-1, is DGGITQSPKYLFRKEGQNVTLSCEQNLNHDAMYWYRQDPGQGLRLIYYSQIVNDFQKGDIAEGYSVSREKKESFPLTVTSAQKNPTAFYLCASSTRLSWKQFFGPGTRLTVL.

At least ten counts were recorded for this clonotype. The rearrangement links TRBV29-1 to TRBJ2-2; D possibly corresponds to TRBD2 (5 bases). The CDR3 consists of 16 residues. Germline loops: CDR1 SQVTM, CDR2 ANQGSEA. V dropped 0 bases and J dropped 2 bases, with 13 bases sitting between them. The chain's CDR3 is CSVEDPYRGNTGELFF. The CDR3 nucleotides read TGCAGCGTTGAAGATCCCTACCGGGGTAACACCGGGGAGCTGTTTTTT.

V is TRBV4-1 and J is TRBJ2-7; possibly TRBD2 for D (6 bases). Trimming took 0 bases from V and 3 from J, leaving 12 bases between them. CDR1 and CDR2 (germline): MGHRA, YSYEKL. There are 15 residues in the CDR3. Here the CDR3 reads CASSQDEGTGYEQYF. CDR3 coding DNA: TGCGCCAGCAGCCAAGATGAGGGGACTGGCTACGAGCAGTACTTC.

This clonotype has at least ten counts. The chain couples TRBV5-1 to TRBJ1-1, with D perhaps TRBD1 (6 bases). The CDR3 loop spans 14 amino acids. V lost 2 bases, J lost 1 base, and 9 bases lay in between. Germline V CDR1 and CDR2: SGHRS, YFSETQ. CDR3 region: CASSFNRANTEAFF. Written as DNA, the CDR3 is TGCGCCAGCAGCTTTAACAGGGCGAACACTGAAGCTTTCTTT.